The T cell receptor beta chain described here comes from a study of blood T cells in healthy people across ages. PCR was performed a second time for about 6 to 12 cycles using a sample-barcoded 5' primer and a J-beta primer mix. A single record per CDR3 protein comes from TCRdb applying MiXCR to the 5' RACE reads. The data contain roughly 790,000 distinct CDR3 sequences, roughly 45% of them seen just once; the ten biggest clones take up 20% to 25%. The CDR3 runs to 15 residues. Germline lookup yields CDR1 SNHLY and CDR2 FYNNEI. Trimming removed 8 bases at V and 0 bases at J, with 14 bases between. A note on this clonotype: Its antigen is not identified.

Study-level results: Naive CD4+ cell counts and diversity both ran higher in long-lived than in aged donors.

Material: blood. This chain joins TRBV2 and TRBJ1-5; D perhaps matches TRBD1 (6 bases). This TCR came from a woman aged 60 to 75 in good health. CDR3 DNA sequence: TGTGCCAGCGCCGGGGGCCACTCTAGCAATCAGCCCCAGCATTTT. Translation gives CASAGGHSSNQPQHF.